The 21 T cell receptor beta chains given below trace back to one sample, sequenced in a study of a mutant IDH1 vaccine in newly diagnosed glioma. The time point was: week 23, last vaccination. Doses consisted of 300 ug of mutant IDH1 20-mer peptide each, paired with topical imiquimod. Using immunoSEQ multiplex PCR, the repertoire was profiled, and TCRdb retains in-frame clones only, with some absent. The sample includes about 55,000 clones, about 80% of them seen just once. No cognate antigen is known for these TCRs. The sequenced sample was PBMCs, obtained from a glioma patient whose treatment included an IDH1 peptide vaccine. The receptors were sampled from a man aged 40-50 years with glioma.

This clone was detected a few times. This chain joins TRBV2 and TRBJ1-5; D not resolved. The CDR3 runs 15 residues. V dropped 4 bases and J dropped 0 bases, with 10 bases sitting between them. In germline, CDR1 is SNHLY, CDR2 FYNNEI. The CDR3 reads CASSADLNSNQPQHF. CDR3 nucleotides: TGTGCCAGCAGTGCGGACCTCAATAGCAATCAGCCCCAGCATTTT.

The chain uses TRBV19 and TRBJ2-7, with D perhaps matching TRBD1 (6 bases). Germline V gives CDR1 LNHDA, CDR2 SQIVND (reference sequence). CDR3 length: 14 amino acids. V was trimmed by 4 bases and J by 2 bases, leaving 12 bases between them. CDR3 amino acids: CASSSQGHPYEQYF. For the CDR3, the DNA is TGTGCCAGTAGTAGCCAGGGACACCCCTACGAGCAGTACTTC.

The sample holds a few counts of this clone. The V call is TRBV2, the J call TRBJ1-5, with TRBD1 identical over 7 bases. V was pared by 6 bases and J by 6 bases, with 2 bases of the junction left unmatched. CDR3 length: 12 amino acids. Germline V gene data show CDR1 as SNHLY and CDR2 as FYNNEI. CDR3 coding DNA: TGTGCCAGCAGCGGGGACAGTCAGCCCCAGCATTTT. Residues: CASSGDSQPQHF.

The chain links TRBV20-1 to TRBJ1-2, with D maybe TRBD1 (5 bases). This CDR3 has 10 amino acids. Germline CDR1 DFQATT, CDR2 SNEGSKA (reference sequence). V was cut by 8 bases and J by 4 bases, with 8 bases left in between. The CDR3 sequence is CSTGFYGYTF. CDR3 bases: TGCAGTACAGGATTCTATGGCTACACCTTC.

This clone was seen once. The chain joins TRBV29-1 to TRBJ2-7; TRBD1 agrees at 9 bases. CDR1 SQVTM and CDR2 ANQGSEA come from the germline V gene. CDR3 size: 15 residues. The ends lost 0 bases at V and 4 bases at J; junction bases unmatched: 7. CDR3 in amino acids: CSVEDRGGQGYEQYF. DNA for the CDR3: TGCAGCGTTGAAGATCGGGGAGGACAGGGGTACGAGCAGTACTTC.

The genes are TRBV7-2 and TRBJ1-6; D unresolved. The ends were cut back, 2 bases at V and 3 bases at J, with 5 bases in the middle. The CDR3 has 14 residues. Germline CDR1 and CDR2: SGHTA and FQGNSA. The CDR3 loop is CASSLSNYNSPLHF. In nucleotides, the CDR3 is TGTGCCAGCAGCTTAAGCAACTATAATTCACCCCTCCACTTT.

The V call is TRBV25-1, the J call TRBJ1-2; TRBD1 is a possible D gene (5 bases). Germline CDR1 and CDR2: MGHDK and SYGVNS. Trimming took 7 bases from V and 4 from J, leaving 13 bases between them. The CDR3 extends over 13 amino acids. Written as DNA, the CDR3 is TGTGCCAGCAAGGGCGGGGGGGGCTATGGCTACACCTTC. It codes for CASKGGGGYGYTF.

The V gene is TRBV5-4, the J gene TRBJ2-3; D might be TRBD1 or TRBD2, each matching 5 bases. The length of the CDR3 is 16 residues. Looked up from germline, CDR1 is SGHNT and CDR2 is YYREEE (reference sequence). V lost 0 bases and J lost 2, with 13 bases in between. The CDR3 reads CASSLGRLGTTDTQYF. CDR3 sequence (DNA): TGTGCCAGCAGCTTGGGCCGTCTGGGGACCACAGATACGCAGTATTTT.

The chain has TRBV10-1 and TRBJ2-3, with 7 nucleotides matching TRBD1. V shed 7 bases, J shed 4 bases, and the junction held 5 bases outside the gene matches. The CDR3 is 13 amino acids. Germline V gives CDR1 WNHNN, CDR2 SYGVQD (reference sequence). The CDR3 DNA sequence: TGCGCCAGCACCTTTGACAGGGCAGATACGCAGTATTTT. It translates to CASTFDRADTQYF.

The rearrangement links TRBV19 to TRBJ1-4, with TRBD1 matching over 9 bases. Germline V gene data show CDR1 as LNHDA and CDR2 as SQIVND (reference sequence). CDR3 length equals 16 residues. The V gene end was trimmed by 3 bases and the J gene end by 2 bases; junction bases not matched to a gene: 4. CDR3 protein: CASSIDRGGTNEKLFF. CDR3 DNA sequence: TGTGCCAGTAGTATCGACAGGGGGGGGACTAATGAAAAACTGTTTTTT. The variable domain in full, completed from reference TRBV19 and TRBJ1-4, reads DGGITQSPKYLFRKEGQNVTLSCEQNLNHDAMYWYRQDPGQGLRLIYYSQIVNDFQKGDIAEGYSVSREKKESFPLTVTSAQKNPTAFYLCASSIDRGGTNEKLFFGSGTQLSVL.

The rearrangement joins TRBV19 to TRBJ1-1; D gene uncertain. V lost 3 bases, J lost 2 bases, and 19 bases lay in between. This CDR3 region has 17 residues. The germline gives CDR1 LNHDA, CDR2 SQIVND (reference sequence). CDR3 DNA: TGTGCCAGTAGTATCCGAAATACACACTTTGCCAACACTGAAGCTTTCTTT. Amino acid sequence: CASSIRNTHFANTEAFF.

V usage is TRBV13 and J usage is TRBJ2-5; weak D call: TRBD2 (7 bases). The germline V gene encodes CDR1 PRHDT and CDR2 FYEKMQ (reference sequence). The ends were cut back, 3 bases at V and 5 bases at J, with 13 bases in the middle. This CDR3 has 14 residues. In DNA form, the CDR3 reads TGTGCCAGCAGCTTGGCGGGGGCCTGGGAGACCCAGTACTTC. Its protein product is CASSLAGAWETQYF.

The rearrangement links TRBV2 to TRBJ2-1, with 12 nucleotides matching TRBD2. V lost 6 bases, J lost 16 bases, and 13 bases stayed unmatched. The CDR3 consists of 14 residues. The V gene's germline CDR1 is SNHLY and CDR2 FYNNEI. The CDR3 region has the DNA TGTGCCAGCAGGACTAGCGGGGGACCTACGAGCGCTTTCTTC. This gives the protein CASRTSGGPTSAFF.

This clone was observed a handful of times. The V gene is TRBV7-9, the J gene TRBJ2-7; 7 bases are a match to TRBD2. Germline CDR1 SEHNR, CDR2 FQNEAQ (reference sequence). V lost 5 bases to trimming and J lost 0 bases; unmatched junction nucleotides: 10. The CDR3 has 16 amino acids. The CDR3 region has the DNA TGTGCCAGCAGCCTTGATCGGGGGGAGAGCTCCTACGAGCAGTACTTC. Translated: CASSLDRGESSYEQYF.

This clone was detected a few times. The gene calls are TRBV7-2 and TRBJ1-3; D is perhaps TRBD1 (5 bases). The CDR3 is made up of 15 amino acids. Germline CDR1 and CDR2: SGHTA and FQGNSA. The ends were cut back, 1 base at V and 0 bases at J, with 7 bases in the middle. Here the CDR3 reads CASSLDRFSGNTIYF. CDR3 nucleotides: TGTGCCAGCAGCTTAGACAGGTTCTCTGGAAACACCATATATTTT.

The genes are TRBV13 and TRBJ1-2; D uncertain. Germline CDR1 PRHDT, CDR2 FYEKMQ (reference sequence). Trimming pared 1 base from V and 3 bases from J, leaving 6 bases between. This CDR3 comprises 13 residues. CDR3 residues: CASSLEQDYGYTF. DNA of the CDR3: TGTGCCAGCAGCTTAGAACAAGACTATGGCTACACCTTC.

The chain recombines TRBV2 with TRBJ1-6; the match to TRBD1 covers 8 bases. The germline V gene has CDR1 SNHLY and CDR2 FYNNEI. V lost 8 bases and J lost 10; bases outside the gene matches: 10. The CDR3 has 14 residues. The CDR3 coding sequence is TGTGCCAGCGGCCCAAGGACAGGGAGGTCACCCCTCCACTTT. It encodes CASGPRTGRSPLHF.

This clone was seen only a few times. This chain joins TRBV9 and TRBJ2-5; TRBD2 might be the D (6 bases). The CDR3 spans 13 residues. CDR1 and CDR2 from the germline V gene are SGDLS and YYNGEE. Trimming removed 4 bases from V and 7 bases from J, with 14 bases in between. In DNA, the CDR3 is TGTGCCAGCAGCCCCGGGACTTCGGGGACCCAGTACTTC. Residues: CASSPGTSGTQYF.

CDR3 coding DNA: TGCAGCGTTGAAGATCGGGCAGAAGAGACCCAGTACTTC. Protein product: CSVEDRAEETQYF. The chain carries TRBV29-1 and TRBJ2-5, with D hard to call. CDR1 and CDR2 from the germline V gene are SQVTM and ANQGSEA. Trimming left V 0 bases short and J 3 bases short, with 8 bases between. The CDR3 has 13 amino acids.

The CDR3 loop reads CASSASPSNTGELFF. DNA for the CDR3: TGTGCCAGCAGTGCGTCCCCGTCTAACACCGGGGAGCTGTTTTTT. The gene calls are TRBV2 and TRBJ2-2; D unresolved. Trimming took off 4 bases at V and 2 bases at J, with 11 bases between the two ends. The CDR3 runs to 15 residues. Germline V gene sequence: CDR1 SNHLY, CDR2 FYNNEI.

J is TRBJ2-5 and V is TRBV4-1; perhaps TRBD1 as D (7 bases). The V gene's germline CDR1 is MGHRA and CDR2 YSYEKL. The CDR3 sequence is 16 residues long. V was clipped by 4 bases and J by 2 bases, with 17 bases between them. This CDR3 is CASSPGAWDSQETQYF. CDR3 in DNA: TGCGCCAGCAGCCCGGGGGCCTGGGACAGTCAAGAGACCCAGTACTTC.